Each of the 14 T cell receptor beta chains below was sequenced from the same sample in a study of T cells in Graves' hyperthyroidism and ophthalmopathy. Amplification targeted TCR beta CDR3 regions from RNA transcripts. RT-PCR in the first round (using the HTBI primer set) targeted the TCR CDR3. One entry per CDR3 protein results from TCRdb running MiXCR on the multiplex PCR reads. In the table there are about 350,000 distinct CDR3 sequences, roughly 18% of which are singletons. Sequenced input: blood. These receptors all come from a woman aged 40 to 50 with Graves' ophthalmopathy.

To note about this clonotype: A read error is possible here, since a much larger clone lies one base away. The chain is built from TRBV28 and TRBJ2-7, with 7 bases identical to TRBD2. In germline, CDR1 is MDHEN, CDR2 SYDVKM. Germline trimming cut 2 bases from V and 0 bases from J; bases unmatched to any gene: 4. The CDR3 is 15 amino acids. DNA of the CDR3: TGTGCCAGCAGTTTAGCGGGAGAAGGCTCCTACGAGCAGTACTTC. Residues: CASSLAGEGSYEQYF.

This clonotype has only a few counts. The genes are TRBV6-1 and TRBJ2-2, with 10 bases matching TRBD2. V shed 6 bases, J shed 6 bases, and the junction held 7 bases outside the gene matches. The CDR3 runs to 15 residues. The germline CDR1 and CDR2 sequences are MNHNS and SASEGT. The CDR3 region is CASRGAGGPPGELFF. CDR3 DNA: TGTGCCAGCAGGGGAGCGGGAGGGCCACCCGGGGAGCTGTTTTTT.

The rearrangement links TRBV12-3 or TRBV12-4 to TRBJ2-7; 12 bases line up with TRBD2. V lost 10 bases, J lost 7 bases, and 11 bases stayed unmatched. The CDR3 contains 14 residues. The CDR3 protein is CATGTGLAGLEQYF. In DNA, the CDR3 is TGTGCCACTGGGACCGGACTAGCGGGACTTGAGCAGTACTTC.

In its sample, this clonotype was seen many times. This CDR3 is CASSLNVRADRTIYF. CDR3 nucleotide sequence: TGTGCCAGCAGCTTAAACGTTCGGGCTGATCGGACCATATATTTT. V and J are TRBV7-8 and TRBJ1-3, with D unresolved. V shed 2 bases and J shed 10 bases, with 18 bases lying between them. The germline gives CDR1 SGHVS, CDR2 FQNEAQ. The CDR3 covers 15 residues.

This clonotype has a count of ten or more. The gene calls are TRBV6-2 or TRBV6-3 and TRBJ1-1, with a weak D call TRBD1 (6 bases). Trimming took 6 bases from V and 5 from J, leaving 16 bases between them. There are 14 residues in the CDR3. Germline CDR1 reads MNHEY; CDR2 reads SVGEGT. As DNA, the CDR3 is TGTGCCAGCAGAGAGGGGGTCTGGGTTACTGAAGCTTTCTTT. Its protein product is CASREGVWVTEAFF.

This clonotype has a count of ten or more. The V call is TRBV7-2, the J call TRBJ2-7; no clear D gene. Trimming pared 4 bases from V and 0 bases from J, leaving 19 bases between. The CDR3 covers 17 residues. Germline CDR1 reads SGHTA; CDR2 reads FQGNSA. CDR3 bases: TGTGCCAGCAGCTCCAGCCTCATCGCCCTAAGCTCCTACGAGCAGTACTTC. Translation: CASSSSLIALSSYEQYF.

This clonotype was counted ten times or more. This chain joins TRBV2 and TRBJ1-3; tentatively, D is TRBD1 (6 bases). Germline V lookup: CDR1 SNHLY, CDR2 FYNNEI. CDR3 length: 17 residues. V was shortened by 5 bases and J by 0 bases, with 17 bases between the two germline ends. The CDR3 nucleotides read TGTGCCAGCAGTTACAGGGATGGAGCACTCTCTGGAAACACCATATATTTT. It specifies CASSYRDGALSGNTIYF.

There are many counts of this clonotype. This sequence joins TRBV6-5 and TRBJ1-3; 8 positions match TRBD1. Looked up from germline, CDR1 is MNHEY and CDR2 is SVGAGI. CDR3 size: 17 residues. V trimming: 2 bases; J trimming: 0 bases; junction bases outside the gene matches: 6. CDR3 bases: TGTGCCAGCAGTTACACAGGGGGGTTAAGCTCTGGAAACACCATATATTTT. Protein sequence: CASSYTGGLSSGNTIYF.

This clonotype has a count of ten or more. The V and J genes are TRBV12-3 or TRBV12-4 and TRBJ2-5; D remains unclear. This CDR3 comprises 17 residues. The ends were cut back, 2 bases at V and 2 bases at J, with 18 bases in the middle. CDR3 coding DNA: TGTGCCAGCAGTTTAAGTGGAGAGCGCCTGAATCAAGAGACCCAGTACTTC. Protein product: CASSLSGERLNQETQYF.

This clonotype was observed many times. The CDR3 sequence: CASSMTTGNEAFF. CDR3 nucleotide sequence: TGTGCCAGTAGTATGACGACAGGTAATGAAGCTTTCTTT. This chain uses TRBV19 with TRBJ1-1, with D maybe TRBD1 (6 bases). Germline CDR1 and CDR2: LNHDA and SQIVND (reference sequence). V was pared by 3 bases and J by 7 bases, with 12 bases between. The CDR3 is 13 residues long.

This clonotype was picked up many times. The V gene is TRBV5-1, the J gene TRBJ2-7; tentatively, D is TRBD2 (6 bases). This CDR3 is built from 15 residues. V lost 1 base and J lost 0, with 11 bases in between. Germline V gene data show CDR1 as SGHRS and CDR2 as YFSETQ. The DNA for the CDR3 is TGCGCCAGCAGCTTGTTTGGGACTGTCTCCTACGAGCAGTACTTC. It encodes CASSLFGTVSYEQYF.

The table lists this clonotype with many counts. This rearrangement joins TRBV6-2 or TRBV6-3 to TRBJ2-7; D might be TRBD1 (6 bases). The CDR3 sequence is 12 residues long. Trimming removed 6 bases from V and 6 bases from J, with 12 bases in between. The germline CDR1 and CDR2 sequences are MNHEY and SVGEGT. The CDR3: CASRTGQSEQYF. In DNA form, the CDR3 reads TGTGCCAGCAGAACCGGACAGTCCGAGCAGTACTTC.

At least ten counts were recorded for this clonotype. CDR3: CASSLDIGQGLFRQYTEAFF. CDR3 coding DNA: TGCGCCAGCAGCTTGGACATCGGACAGGGTCTGTTTAGGCAGTACACTGAAGCTTTCTTT. V and J are TRBV5-1 and TRBJ1-1; the match to TRBD1 covers 8 bases. The CDR3 sequence is 20 residues long. Per the germline V gene, CDR1 is SGHRS and CDR2 is YFSETQ. V lost 0 bases to trimming and J lost 3 bases; unmatched junction nucleotides: 19.

This clonotype was recorded many times. The rearrangement uses TRBV28 and TRBJ2-7, with a tentative D call TRBD2 (6 bases). Trimming shortened V by 5 bases and J by 4 bases, and 18 bases separated the two germline ends. This CDR3 region has 15 residues. Germline V lookup: CDR1 MDHEN, CDR2 SYDVKM. CDR3 sequence reads: CASSPTSALEYEQYF. The CDR3, as DNA: TGTGCCAGCAGTCCGACTAGTGCCCTTGAGTACGAGCAGTACTTC.